The 22 T cell receptor beta chains below were found in one sample sequenced in a study of regulatory T cells in long-lasting Graves disease. iRepertoire HTBI primers and Arm-PCR of CDR3 regions built TCR beta libraries. TCRdb fed the multiplex PCR reads into MiXCR, producing one record per CDR3 protein. The sample includes 400,000 to 500,000 distinct CDR3 sequences, approximately 22% of them seen just once. Sample time point: persistent/refractory GD, antithyroid drugs over 5 years with positive TRAb. RNA from PBMCs was the source of the TCR library. The sequencing here drew on peripheral blood mononuclear cells (PBMCs), taken when the disease was refractory, from a patient treated with antithyroid drugs. These receptors all stem from a female donor with Graves disease.

The gene calls are TRBV20-1 and TRBJ1-5, with D possibly TRBD1 on 6 matching bases. Trimming left V 1 base short and J 6 bases short, with 13 bases between. Germline assignment: CDR1 DFQATT and CDR2 SNEGSKA (reference sequence). This CDR3 spans 14 amino acids. CDR3 DNA: TGCAGTGCTAGAGGGCAGGGGAGTACTCAGCCCCAGCATTTT. Its protein is CSARGQGSTQPQHF.

The table lists this clonotype with many counts. V is TRBV7-3 and J is TRBJ1-1; D gene uncertain. V was shortened by 3 bases and J by 1 base, with 9 bases between the two germline ends. CDR3 length: 14 residues. Germline V gives CDR1 SGHTA, CDR2 FQGTGA. CDR3 nucleotides: TGTGCCAGCAGCTTGAACGGTTGGAACACTGAAGCTTTCTTT. It yields the protein CASSLNGWNTEAFF.

In its sample, this clonotype was seen many times. The chain recombines TRBV6-1 with TRBJ2-2; TRBD2 might be the D (6 bases). Germline CDR1 MNHNS, CDR2 SASEGT. This CDR3 contains 14 residues. The V gene lost 6 bases and the J gene lost 0 bases, with 8 bases spanning the gap. In nucleotides, the CDR3 is TGTGCCAGCAGCTGGGGGGCGAACACCGGGGAGCTGTTTTTT. Translated, it gives CASSWGANTGELFF.

This clonotype was seen ten or more times. The J gene is TRBJ2-2, the V gene TRBV12-3 or TRBV12-4; no clear D gene. V was trimmed by 5 bases and J by 1 base, leaving 14 bases between them. This CDR3 contains 16 residues. The CDR3 nucleotides are TGTGCCAGCAGTCCCTACATAGGGCGGAACACCGGGGAGCTGTTTTTT. Its translation: CASSPYIGRNTGELFF.

The chain has TRBV27 and TRBJ1-1; D not resolved. V was shortened by 6 bases and J by 3 bases, with 14 bases between the two germline ends. Germline assignment: CDR1 MNHEY and CDR2 SMNVEV (reference sequence). CDR3 length: 14 amino acids. The DNA for the CDR3 is TGTGCCAGCAGGGTAGTTGGGTTGGACACTGAAGCTTTCTTT. The encoded protein is CASRVVGLDTEAFF.

This clonotype was recorded at least ten times. The chain carries TRBV7-9 and TRBJ2-7; D is perhaps TRBD1 (7 bases). V was cut by 7 bases and J by 1 base, with 17 bases left in between. The CDR3 sequence is 15 residues long. Germline assignment: CDR1 SEHNR and CDR2 FQNEAQ (reference sequence). CDR3 sequence: CASTQGEAASYEQYF. The CDR3 DNA reads TGTGCCAGCACCCAGGGGGAGGCTGCGTCCTACGAGCAGTACTTC.

This clonotype was seen a handful of times. This chain's CDR3 is CASSPTSGRSFYEQYF. The CDR3 DNA follows: TGTGCCAGTAGCCCGACTAGCGGGAGATCTTTCTACGAGCAGTACTTC. V is TRBV19 and J is TRBJ2-7; TRBD2 agrees at 12 bases. The CDR3 has 16 residues. CDR1 is LNHDA and CDR2 is SQIVND in the germline V gene (reference sequence). The V segment lost 6 bases and the J segment 3 bases; nucleotides outside the gene matches: 9.

There are many counts of this clonotype. The chain carries TRBV25-1 and TRBJ2-7; D uncertain. Germline-derived CDR1 and CDR2 are MGHDK and SYGVNS. V lost 4 bases, J lost 0 bases, and 10 bases lay in between. The CDR3 is 14 amino acids. CDR3 nucleotides: TGTGCCAGCAGTGGCTCGACACCCTCCTACGAGCAGTACTTC. Its translation is CASSGSTPSYEQYF.

This clonotype was picked up many times. The genes are TRBV20-1 and TRBJ2-5; D assignment may be TRBD1 or TRBD2 (5 bases each). The CDR3 runs 13 residues. V was pared by 5 bases and J by 2 bases, with 12 bases between. Germline V gene sequence: CDR1 DFQATT, CDR2 SNEGSKA (reference sequence). This chain's CDR3 is CSARGVRQETQYF. CDR3 DNA: TGCAGTGCTCGAGGGGTACGGCAAGAGACCCAGTACTTC.

This clonotype was seen more than once but under ten times. J is TRBJ2-5 and V is TRBV7-9; 7 nucleotides agree with TRBD1. V lost 3 bases to trimming and J lost 5 bases; unmatched junction nucleotides: 15. The CDR3 totals 17 residues. The germline CDR1 and CDR2 sequences are SEHNR and FQNEAQ (reference sequence). CDR3 protein: CASSFGQGELIVETQYF. In nucleotides, the CDR3 is TGTGCCAGCAGCTTCGGTCAGGGGGAATTGATTGTGGAGACCCAGTACTTC.

This clonotype was detected a few times. The V gene is TRBV7-2, the J gene TRBJ2-7, with 7 positions matching TRBD2. The CDR3 covers 16 residues. CDR1 and CDR2 (germline): SGHTA, FQGNSA. V trimming: 5 bases; J trimming: 4 bases; junction bases outside the gene matches: 14. The CDR3 loop is CASSPAVGGRAYEQYF. Written as DNA, the CDR3 is TGTGCCAGCAGCCCCGCCGTGGGAGGGAGGGCTTACGAGCAGTACTTC.

DNA of the CDR3: TGCAGTGCTACCGACCCACCCGATGAAGAGCAGTACTTC. Protein: CSATDPPDEEQYF. The chain combines TRBV20-1 with TRBJ2-7; D unresolved. This CDR3 is built from 13 residues. Germline CDR1 and CDR2: DFQATT and SNEGSKA (reference sequence). With 4 bases removed from V and 7 bases from J, the gap between germline ends came to 17 bases.

In regard to this clonotype: A read error may explain this, as a much larger clone is one base away. J is TRBJ2-5 and V is TRBV6-2 or TRBV6-3, with a possible D match to TRBD2 (7 bases). Germline CDR1 and CDR2: MNHEY and SVGEGT. This CDR3 is built from 15 residues. The CDR3 protein is CASSPSNTGRETQHF. The CDR3 bases are TGTGCCAGCAGTCCCTCAAATACAGGGAGGGAGACCCAGCACTTC.

This clonotype was seen at least ten times. V is TRBV27 and J is TRBJ1-1, with D hard to call. The germline V and J ends were trimmed by 4 bases and 1 base, with 7 bases remaining between them. The CDR3 totals 13 residues. Germline-derived CDR1 and CDR2 are MNHEY and SMNVEV (reference sequence). Here the CDR3 reads CASSSRENTEAFF. In nucleotides, the CDR3 is TGTGCCAGCAGTTCACGGGAGAACACTGAAGCTTTCTTT.

This clonotype has just a few counts. V gene TRBV7-6 combines with J gene TRBJ2-2, with 8 bases identical to TRBD2. This CDR3 comprises 16 residues. Germline V gives CDR1 SGHVS, CDR2 FNYEAQ. J was trimmed by 1 base and V by 6 bases; bases with no gene match: 7. The chain's CDR3 is CASSRPGLGNTGELFF. The CDR3 DNA reads TGTGCCAGCAGTCGGCCGGGACTAGGGAACACCGGGGAGCTGTTTTTT.

This clonotype occurred a few times. The rearrangement joins TRBV29-1 to TRBJ2-5; D is perhaps TRBD1 (6 bases). Trimming removed 7 bases from V and 2 bases from J, with 11 bases in between. CDR3 length: 12 residues. Germline V lookup: CDR1 SQVTM, CDR2 ANQGSEA. CDR3 residues: CSADSQQETQYF. The CDR3 DNA reads as TGCAGCGCGGACAGCCAACAAGAGACCCAGTACTTC.

To note about this clonotype: A much larger clone sits a single nucleotide away, making a read error possible. J is TRBJ2-5 and V is TRBV7-9; D remains ambiguous. Germline V gene data show CDR1 as SEHNR and CDR2 as FQNEAQ (reference sequence). The CDR3 length is 12 residues. V was shortened by 5 bases and J by 7 bases, with 11 bases between the two germline ends. The CDR3 loop is CASSPVGGTQYF. The CDR3, as DNA: TGTGCCAGCAGCCCCGTTGGTGGGACCCAGTACTTC.

This chain connects TRBV5-1 to TRBJ2-5; a weak D match, TRBD1 (5 bases). The V and J ends lost 1 base and 10 bases respectively, with 14 bases between them. The CDR3 is made up of 13 amino acids. Per the germline V gene, CDR1 is SGHRS and CDR2 is YFSETQ. CDR3 in amino acids: CASSLSRTSIQYF. For the CDR3, the DNA is TGCGCCAGCAGCTTGAGTCGGACAAGTATCCAGTACTTC.

Only a few counts were recorded for this clonotype. This sequence joins TRBV7-2 and TRBJ1-5; D possibly corresponds to TRBD1 (5 bases). The CDR3 runs 15 residues. V lost 5 bases and J lost 0, with 11 bases in between. From germline, CDR1 is SGHTA and CDR2 FQGNSA. The DNA of the CDR3 is TGTGCCAGCAGCCCCAGGGTTAATAGCAATCAGCCCCAGCATTTT. Translation gives CASSPRVNSNQPQHF. Supplemented by reference TRBV7-2 and TRBJ1-5, the full variable domain reads GAGVSQSPSNKVTEKGKDVELRCDPISGHTALYWYRQSLGQGLEFLIYFQGNSAPDKSGLPSDRFSAERTGGSVSTLTIQRTQQEDSAVYLCASSPRVNSNQPQHFGDGTRLSIL.

This clonotype was seen a handful of times. The rearrangement links TRBV11-2 to TRBJ2-1, with D tentatively TRBD2 (5 bases). V was trimmed by 1 base and J by 0 bases, leaving 10 bases between them. This CDR3 region has 16 residues. Germline V CDR1 and CDR2: SGHAT, FQNNGV. CDR3: CASSLVPSLSYNEQFF. For the CDR3, the DNA is TGTGCCAGCAGCTTAGTCCCTAGCCTCTCCTACAATGAGCAGTTCTTC.

At least ten counts were recorded for this clonotype. CDR3 sequence: CASSSSRGHTGGQPQHF. In DNA form, the CDR3 reads TGTGCCAGCAGCTCAAGCAGGGGGCACACGGGAGGACAGCCCCAGCATTTT. V is TRBV7-6 and J is TRBJ1-5; 8 nucleotides match TRBD1. Losses at the gene ends were 4 bases for V and 7 bases for J; bases not matched to a gene: 15. Germline CDR1 is SGHVS and CDR2 is FNYEAQ. This CDR3 region has 17 residues.

This clonotype showed up many times. The V gene is TRBV10-3, the J gene TRBJ1-1; D is undetermined. V lost 5 bases and J 1 base, leaving 11 bases between the germline ends. This CDR3 has 14 amino acids. Germline V gene data show CDR1 as ENHRY and CDR2 as SYGVKD. This chain's CDR3 is CAISTAGRNTEAFF. CDR3 in DNA: TGTGCCATCAGTACGGCCGGCCGGAACACTGAAGCTTTCTTT.